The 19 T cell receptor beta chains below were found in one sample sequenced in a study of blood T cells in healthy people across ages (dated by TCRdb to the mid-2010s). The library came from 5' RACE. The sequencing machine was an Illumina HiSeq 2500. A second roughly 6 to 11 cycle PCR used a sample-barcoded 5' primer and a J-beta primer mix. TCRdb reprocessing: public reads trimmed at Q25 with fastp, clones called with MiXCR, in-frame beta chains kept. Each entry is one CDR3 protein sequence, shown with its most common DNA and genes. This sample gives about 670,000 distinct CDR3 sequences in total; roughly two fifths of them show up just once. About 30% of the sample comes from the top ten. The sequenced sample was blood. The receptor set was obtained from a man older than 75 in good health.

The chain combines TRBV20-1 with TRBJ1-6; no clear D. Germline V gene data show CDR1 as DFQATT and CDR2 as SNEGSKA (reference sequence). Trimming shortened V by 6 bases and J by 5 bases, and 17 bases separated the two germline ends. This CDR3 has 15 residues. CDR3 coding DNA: TGCAGTGCGTCCCCGTCACAAGGAAATAATTCACCCCTCCACTTT. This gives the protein CSASPSQGNNSPLHF.

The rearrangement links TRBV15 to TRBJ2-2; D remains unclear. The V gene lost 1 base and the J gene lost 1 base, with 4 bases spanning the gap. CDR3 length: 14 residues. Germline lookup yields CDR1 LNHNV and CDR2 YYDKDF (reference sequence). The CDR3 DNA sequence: TGTGCCACCAGCAGAGCTCTGAACACCGGGGAGCTGTTTTTT. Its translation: CATSRALNTGELFF. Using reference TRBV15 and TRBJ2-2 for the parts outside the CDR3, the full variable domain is DAMVIQNPRYQVTQFGKPVTLSCSQTLNHNVMYWYQQKSSQAPKLLFHYYDKDFNNEADTPDNFQSRRPNTSFCFLDIRSPGLGDTAMYLCATSRALNTGELFFGEGSRLTVL.

The chain's CDR3 is CASSLATGGAANQPQHF. The CDR3 DNA reads TGTGCCAGCAGCTTAGCGACAGGGGGCGCAGCTAATCAGCCCCAGCATTTT. V and J are TRBV7-8 and TRBJ1-5; 10 nucleotides match TRBD1. J was trimmed by 4 bases and V by 0 bases; bases with no gene match: 6. Germline lookup yields CDR1 SGHVS and CDR2 FQNEAQ. This CDR3 comprises 17 residues.

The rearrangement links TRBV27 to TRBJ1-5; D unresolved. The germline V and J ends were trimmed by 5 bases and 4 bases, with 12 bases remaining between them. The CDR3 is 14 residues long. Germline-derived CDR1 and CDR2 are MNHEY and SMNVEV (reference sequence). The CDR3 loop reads CASSPSRGNQPQHF. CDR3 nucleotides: TGTGCCAGCAGTCCCTCCCGAGGAAATCAGCCCCAGCATTTT.

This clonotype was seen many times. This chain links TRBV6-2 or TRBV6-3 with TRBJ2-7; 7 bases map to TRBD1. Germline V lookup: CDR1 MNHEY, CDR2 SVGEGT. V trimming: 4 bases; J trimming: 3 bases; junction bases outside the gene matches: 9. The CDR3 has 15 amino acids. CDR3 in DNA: TGTGCCAGCAGTTCTTACGGGACAGACGACTACGAGCAGTACTTC. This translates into CASSSYGTDDYEQYF.

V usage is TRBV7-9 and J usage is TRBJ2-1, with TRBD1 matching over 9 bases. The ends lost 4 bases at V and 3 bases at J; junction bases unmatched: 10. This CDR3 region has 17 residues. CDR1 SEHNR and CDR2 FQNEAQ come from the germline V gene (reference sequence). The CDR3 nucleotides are TGTGCCAGCAGCTCTGTCGTGGGGACAGGGCACTACAATGAGCAGTTCTTC. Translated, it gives CASSSVVGTGHYNEQFF.

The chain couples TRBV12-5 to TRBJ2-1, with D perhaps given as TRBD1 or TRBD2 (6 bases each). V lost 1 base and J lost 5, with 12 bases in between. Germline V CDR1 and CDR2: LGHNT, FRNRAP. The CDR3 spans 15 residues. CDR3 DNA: TGTGCTAGTGGTTTGGGCGCGGGACACAACAATGAGCAGTTCTTC. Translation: CASGLGAGHNNEQFF. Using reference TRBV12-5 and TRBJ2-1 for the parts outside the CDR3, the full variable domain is DARVTQTPRHKVTEMGQEVTMRCQPILGHNTVFWYRQTMMQGLELLAYFRNRAPLDDSGMPKDRFSAEMPDATLATLKIQPSEPRDSAVYFCASGLGAGHNNEQFFGPGTRLTVL.

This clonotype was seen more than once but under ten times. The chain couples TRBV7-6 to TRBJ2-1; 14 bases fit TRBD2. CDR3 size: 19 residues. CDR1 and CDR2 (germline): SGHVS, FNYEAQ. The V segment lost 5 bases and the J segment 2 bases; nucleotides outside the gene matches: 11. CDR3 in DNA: TGTGCCAGCAGCCCCTTTCTGGGACTAGCGGGGGCCCCCTACAATGAGCAGTTCTTC. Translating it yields CASSPFLGLAGAPYNEQFF.

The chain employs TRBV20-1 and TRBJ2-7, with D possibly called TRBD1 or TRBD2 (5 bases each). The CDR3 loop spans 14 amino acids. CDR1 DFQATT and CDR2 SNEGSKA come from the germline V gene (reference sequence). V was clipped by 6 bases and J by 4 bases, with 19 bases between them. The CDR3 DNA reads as TGCAGTGCACCCCCGGGGCAATTTCCATACGAGCAGTACTTC. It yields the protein CSAPPGQFPYEQYF.

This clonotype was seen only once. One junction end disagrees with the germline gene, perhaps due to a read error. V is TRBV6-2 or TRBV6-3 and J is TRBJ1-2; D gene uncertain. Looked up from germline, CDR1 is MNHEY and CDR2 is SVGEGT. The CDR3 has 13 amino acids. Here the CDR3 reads CTSSYSKNYGYTF. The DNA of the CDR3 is TGTACCAGCAGTTACAGCAAGAACTATGGCTACACCTTC.

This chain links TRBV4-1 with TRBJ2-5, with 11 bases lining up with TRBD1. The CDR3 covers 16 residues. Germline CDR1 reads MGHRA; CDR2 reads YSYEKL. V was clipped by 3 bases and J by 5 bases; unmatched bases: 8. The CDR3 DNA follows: TGCGCCAGCAGCCAGAGTAGGACAGGGGGCGGGGAGACCCAGTACTTC. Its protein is CASSQSRTGGGETQYF.

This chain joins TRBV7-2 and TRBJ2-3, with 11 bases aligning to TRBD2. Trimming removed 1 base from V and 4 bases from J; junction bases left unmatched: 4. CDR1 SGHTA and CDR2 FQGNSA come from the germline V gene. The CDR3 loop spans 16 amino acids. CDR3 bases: TGTGCCAGCAGCTTAGAAGGGACTAGCGGCCCAGATACGCAGTATTTT. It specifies CASSLEGTSGPDTQYF.

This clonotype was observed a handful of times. CDR3 sequence reads: CASSSTPRATTSYEQYF. The CDR3 DNA is TGTGCCAGCAGTAGTACGCCCCGGGCCACGACCTCCTACGAGCAGTACTTC. The chain carries TRBV6-1 and TRBJ2-7; D is uncertain. The CDR3 is made up of 17 amino acids. CDR1 and CDR2 (germline): MNHNS, SASEGT. V lost 5 bases, J lost 0 bases, and 20 bases lay in between.

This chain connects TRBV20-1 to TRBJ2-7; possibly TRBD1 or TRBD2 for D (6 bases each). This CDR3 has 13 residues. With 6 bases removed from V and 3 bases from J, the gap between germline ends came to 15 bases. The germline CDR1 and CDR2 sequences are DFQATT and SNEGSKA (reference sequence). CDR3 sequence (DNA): TGCAGTGCGTTAGGGGGGAACGACTACGAGCAGTACTTC. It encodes CSALGGNDYEQYF.

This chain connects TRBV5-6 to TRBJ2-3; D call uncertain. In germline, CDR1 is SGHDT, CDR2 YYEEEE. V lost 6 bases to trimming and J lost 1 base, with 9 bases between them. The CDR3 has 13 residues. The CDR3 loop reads CASTYARTDTQYF. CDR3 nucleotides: TGTGCCAGCACCTACGCCCGCACAGATACGCAGTATTTT. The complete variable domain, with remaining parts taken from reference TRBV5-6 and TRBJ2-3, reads DAGVTQSPTHLIKTRGQQVTLRCSPKSGHDTVSWYQQALGQGPQFIFQYYEEEERQRGNFPDRFSGHQFPNYSSELNVNALLLGDSALYLCASTYARTDTQYFGPGTRLTVL.

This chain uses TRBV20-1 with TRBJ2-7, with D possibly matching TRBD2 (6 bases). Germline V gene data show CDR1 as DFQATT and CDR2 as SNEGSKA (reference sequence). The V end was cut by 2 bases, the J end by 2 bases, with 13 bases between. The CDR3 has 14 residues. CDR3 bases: TGCAGTGCTAGATTCCCAGCGGGTCCCTACGAGCAGTACTTC. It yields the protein CSARFPAGPYEQYF.

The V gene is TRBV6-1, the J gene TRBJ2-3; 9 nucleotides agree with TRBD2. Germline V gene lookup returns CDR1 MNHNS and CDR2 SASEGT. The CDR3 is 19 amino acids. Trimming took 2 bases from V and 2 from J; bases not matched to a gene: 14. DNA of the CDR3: TGTGCCAGCAGTGAAACCCGCGGCGCGCTAGCGGGATCCACAGATACGCAGTATTTT. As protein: CASSETRGALAGSTDTQYF.

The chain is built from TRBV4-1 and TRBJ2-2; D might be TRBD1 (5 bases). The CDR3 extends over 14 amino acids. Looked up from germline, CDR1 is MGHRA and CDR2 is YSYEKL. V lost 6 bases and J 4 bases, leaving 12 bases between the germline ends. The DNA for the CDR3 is TGCGCCAGCAGAGTCGACAGTTTCACCGGGGAGCTGTTTTTT. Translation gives CASRVDSFTGELFF.

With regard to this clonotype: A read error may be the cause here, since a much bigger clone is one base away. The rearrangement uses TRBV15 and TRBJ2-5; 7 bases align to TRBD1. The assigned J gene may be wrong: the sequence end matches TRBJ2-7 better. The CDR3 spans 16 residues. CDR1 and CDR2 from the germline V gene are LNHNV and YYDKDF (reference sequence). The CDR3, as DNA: TGTGCCACCGGCAGAAACACCGGGACAGCAACCTACGAGCAGTACTTC. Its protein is CATGRNTGTATYEQYF.